This passage covers 10 T cell receptor beta chains from one sample sequenced in a study of blood T cell repertoires in COVID-19. This table comes from immunoSEQ multiplex PCR, and its TCRdb copy is limited to in-frame clones, with some not included. The sample holds 250,000 to 350,000 clones, around 84% seen once. The sequenced sample was peripheral blood. Source of these receptors: a human donor with COVID-19, enrolled during active disease. The donor label of this sample is uncertain.

CDR3 sequence (DNA): TGTGCCAGCAGCGTAGGACTAATCGGCTGGGCTGGGGCCAACGTCCTGACTTTC. Its protein product is CASSVGLIGWAGANVLTF. The chain is built from TRBV9 and TRBJ2-6, with a possible D match to TRBD2 (5 bases). The CDR3 consists of 18 residues. Trimming stripped 0 bases from V and 2 bases from J, with 15 bases between. Looked up from germline, CDR1 is SGDLS and CDR2 is YYNGEE.

This chain uses TRBV28 with TRBJ2-6; TRBD1 agrees at 11 bases. This CDR3 is built from 18 residues. V lost 5 bases to trimming and J lost 5 bases; unmatched junction nucleotides: 11. Germline V gene lookup returns CDR1 MDHEN and CDR2 SYDVKM. CDR3 DNA sequence: TGTGCCAGCAGTACAGGGACAGGGGGTCCCCATCGGGCCAACGTCCTGACTTTC. This gives the protein CASSTGTGGPHRANVLTF.

V gene TRBV9 combines with J gene TRBJ1-3; D is uncertain. V shed 3 bases and J shed 0 bases, with 13 bases lying between them. The CDR3 covers 16 residues. Per the germline V gene, CDR1 is SGDLS and CDR2 is YYNGEE. For the CDR3, the DNA is TGTGCCAGCAGCGCCCGACACCAGATCTCTGGAAACACCATATATTTT. It translates to CASSARHQISGNTIYF.

The gene calls are TRBV7-3 and TRBJ2-1; 10 bases align to TRBD2. V lost 2 bases to trimming and J lost 6 bases; unmatched junction nucleotides: 7. Per germline, CDR1 SGHTA and CDR2 FQGTGA. There are 16 residues in the CDR3. CDR3 residues: CASSLLAGDFLNEQFF. CDR3 coding DNA: TGTGCCAGCAGCTTACTAGCGGGAGATTTCCTCAATGAGCAGTTCTTC.

This chain uses TRBV7-2 with TRBJ2-7, with a possible D match to TRBD1 (5 bases). The V end was cut by 2 bases, the J end by 2 bases, with 10 bases between. Per the germline V gene, CDR1 is SGHTA and CDR2 is FQGNSA. The length of the CDR3 is 14 residues. The CDR3 region has the DNA TGTGCCAGCAGCTTACGACAGCGAACCTACGAGCAGTACTTC. The encoded protein is CASSLRQRTYEQYF.

The chain carries TRBV5-1 and TRBJ1-1, with D hard to call. The CDR3 runs 14 residues. The V end lost 1 base, the J end lost 1 base, and 8 bases lay between the germline ends. Germline V gene sequence: CDR1 SGHRS, CDR2 YFSETQ. The CDR3 DNA sequence: TGCGCCAGCAGCTTGTTTGCGGAGAACACTGAAGCTTTCTTT. Translation gives CASSLFAENTEAFF.

The chain carries TRBV12-3 or TRBV12-4 and TRBJ1-1; D gene ambiguous. Trimming pared 3 bases from V and 11 bases from J, leaving 16 bases between. The CDR3 extends over 13 amino acids. The CDR3 nucleotides are TGTGCCAGCAGTTTTAAAAGCGAGGCCGAGGCTTTCTTT. Its protein product is CASSFKSEAEAFF.

Remarks on this clone: Other DNA sequences in the same sample also yield this CDR3. The chain recombines TRBV30 with TRBJ1-2, with D tentatively TRBD1 (5 bases). Trimming took off 0 bases at V and 0 bases at J, with 8 bases between the two ends. Germline-derived CDR1 and CDR2 are GTSNPN and SVGIG (reference sequence). The CDR3 spans 14 residues. CDR3 sequence (DNA): TGTGCCTGGAGTGTCGGGGGGACTAACTATGGCTACACCTTC. This sequence encodes CAWSVGGTNYGYTF.

V gene TRBV6-5 combines with J gene TRBJ1-1; perhaps TRBD1 as D (6 bases). V lost 6 bases, J lost 4 bases, and 12 bases lay in between. Germline assignment: CDR1 MNHEY and CDR2 SVGAGI. This CDR3 is 13 amino acids long. As DNA, the CDR3 is TGTGCCAGCAGCATACAGGGTAGCACTGAAGCTTTCTTT. Its translation is CASSIQGSTEAFF.

The chain is built from TRBV28 and TRBJ2-3; maybe TRBD2 (6 bases). The CDR3 loop spans 16 amino acids. Looked up from germline, CDR1 is MDHEN and CDR2 is SYDVKM. Trimming stripped 1 base from V and 2 bases from J, with 13 bases between. CDR3 nucleotide sequence: TGTGCCAGCAGTTTATCTTGGGGCGGGAACACAGATACGCAGTATTTT. Its protein product is CASSLSWGGNTDTQYF.